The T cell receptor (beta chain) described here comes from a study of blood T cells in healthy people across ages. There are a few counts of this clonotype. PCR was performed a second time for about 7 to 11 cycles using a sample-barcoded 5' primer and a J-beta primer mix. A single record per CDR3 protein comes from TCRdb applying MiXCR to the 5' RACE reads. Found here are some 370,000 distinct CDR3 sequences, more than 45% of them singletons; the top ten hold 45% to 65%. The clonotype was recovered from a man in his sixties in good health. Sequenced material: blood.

CDR3 DNA sequence: TGTGCCAGCAGCCAAGTTGGGGGGCGTGAGCAGTTCTTC. Amino acids: CASSQVGGREQFF. This chain uses TRBV3-1 with TRBJ2-1, with D possibly called TRBD1 or TRBD2 (6 bases each). The CDR3 has 13 residues. With 1 base removed from V and 9 bases from J, the gap between germline ends came to 10 bases. The germline V gene has CDR1 LGHDT and CDR2 YNNKEL (reference sequence).